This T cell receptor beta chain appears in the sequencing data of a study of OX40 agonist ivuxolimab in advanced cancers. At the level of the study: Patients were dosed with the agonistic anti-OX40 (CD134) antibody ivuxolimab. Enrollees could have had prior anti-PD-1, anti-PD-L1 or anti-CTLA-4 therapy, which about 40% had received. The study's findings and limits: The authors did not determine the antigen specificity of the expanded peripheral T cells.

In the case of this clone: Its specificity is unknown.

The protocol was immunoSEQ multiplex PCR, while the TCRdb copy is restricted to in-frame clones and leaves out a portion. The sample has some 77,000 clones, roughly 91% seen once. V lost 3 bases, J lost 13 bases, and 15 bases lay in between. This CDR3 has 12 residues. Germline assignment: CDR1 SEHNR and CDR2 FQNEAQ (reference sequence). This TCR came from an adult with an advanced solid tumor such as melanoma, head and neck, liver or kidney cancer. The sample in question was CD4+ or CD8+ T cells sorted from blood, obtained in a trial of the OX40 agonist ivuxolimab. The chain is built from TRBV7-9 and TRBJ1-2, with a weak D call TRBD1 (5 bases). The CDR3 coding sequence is TGTGCCAGCAGCTTGGGGACCCGGGAGGGCACCTTC. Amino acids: CASSLGTREGTF.